The rows below give T cell receptor beta chains drawn from one sample of a study of patients and donors after allogeneic stem cell transplantation. Each CDR3 protein is one row after TCRdb ran MiXCR on the RT-PCR reads. The top ten hold around 10% of the sample, which has approximately 200,000 distinct CDR3 sequences, around two fifths seen once. Sequencing was done on a sample of blood, either unsorted or a sorted T cell fraction (not recorded which). The receptors were gathered from a human donor who was either an allogeneic HSCT recipient or a stem cell or donor lymphocyte infusion donor (not recorded which). It is not recorded whose cells these are; they may come from a transplant donor. The CDR3 runs from the conserved cysteine through the conserved F or W. A D gene is named only where the DNA matches it firmly. A row's size may be missing; if present it is once, few, many or a size class.

j_call d_call clone_size v_call cdr3_nt cdr3_aa
TRBJ1-5 NA NA TRBV7-2 TGTGCCAGCAGCTTTAGTCGTCAGCCCCAGCATTTT CASSFSRQPQHF
TRBJ1-1 NA NA TRBV5-1 TGCGCCAGCAGCTTGGCCGGGGAGTTGTACGCTGAAGCTTTCTTT CASSLAGELYAEAFF
TRBJ2-1 TRBD2 NA TRBV27 TGTGCCAGCATCCCAGGGCGGGGGGTCTGGGATGAGCAGTTCTTC CASIPGRGVWDEQFF
TRBJ2-6 TRBD2 few TRBV10-3 TGTGCCATCAGGGTCGGCGGGACTAGTGGGGCCAACGTCCTGACTTTC CAIRVGGTSGANVLTF
TRBJ1-2 NA NA TRBV4-3 TGCGCCAGCAGCCTCTCCGGAGGGCATTCGGCGGGCTACACCTTC CASSLSGGHSAGYTF
TRBJ1-1 NA few TRBV20-1 TGCAGTGCTAGGCAGGGGCGGACTGAAGCTTTCTTT CSARQGRTEAFF
TRBJ2-4 TRBD1 few TRBV4-3 TGCGCCAGCAGCCAAGTGGGGGACAGGAAAAACATTCAGTACTTC CASSQVGDRKNIQYF
TRBJ2-1 TRBD2 few TRBV6-2/TRBV6-3 TGTGCCAGCAGTTTAGGACTAGCGGCATACAATGAGCAGTTCTTC CASSLGLAAYNEQFF
TRBJ2-2 NA NA TRBV7-2 TGTGCCAGCAGCACCCCAACAGGAGGGGGTAACACCGGGGAGCTGTTTTTT CASSTPTGGGNTGELFF
TRBJ2-1 NA NA TRBV10-3 TGTGCCATCAGGCTAAACAATGAGCAGTTCTTC CAIRLNNEQFF
TRBJ1-2 TRBD1 NA TRBV20-1 TGCAGTGCAATCTCGGGACAGGGGGATTACTATGGCTACACCTTC CSAISGQGDYYGYTF
TRBJ2-7 NA NA TRBV12-3/TRBV12-4 TGTGCCAGCAGCTCCAGGGAATACATCTACGAGCAGTACTTC CASSSREYIYEQYF
TRBJ2-4 NA NA TRBV12-3/TRBV12-4 TGTGCCAGCAGCCGCACACCCGGGGGCAAAAACATTCAGTACTTC CASSRTPGGKNIQYF
TRBJ2-1 NA once TRBV5-1 TGCGCCAGCAGCTTGGCGACGTACAATGAGCAGTTCTTC CASSLATYNEQFF
TRBJ1-5 NA many TRBV24-1 TGTGCCACCAGTGCTCCCAATCAGCCCCAGCATTTT CATSAPNQPQHF
TRBJ1-1 TRBD1 few TRBV18 TGTGCCAGCTCACCACAGGGGGCCACTGAAGCTTTCTTT CASSPQGATEAFF
TRBJ1-2 NA NA TRBV5-1 TGCGCCAGCAGCTTCCTCGGGGACTATGGCTACACCTTC CASSFLGDYGYTF